This TCR beta chain originates from a study of blood T cell repertoires in COVID-19. After removal of 6 bases from V and 0 bases from J, the junction contained 17 bases not matched to a gene. The CDR3 covers 19 residues. Assay: immunoSEQ multiplex PCR; the TCRdb copy retains only in-frame clones and omits some. Counted here are about 100,000 clones, roughly four fifths occurring once; the ten biggest clones make up approximately 3.6%. Sequencing input: peripheral blood. This chain links TRBV6-7 with TRBJ1-3, with 7 nucleotides matching TRBD1. TRBV6-7 is identified as an open reading frame with a role that is uncertain. The clonotype originates from an elderly woman with active or convalescent COVID-19. CDR3 in amino acids: CASRGTAILLQTSGNTIYF. The DNA for the CDR3 is TGTGCCAGCAGGGGGACAGCTATTCTTCTTCAAACCTCTGGAAACACCATATATTTT.